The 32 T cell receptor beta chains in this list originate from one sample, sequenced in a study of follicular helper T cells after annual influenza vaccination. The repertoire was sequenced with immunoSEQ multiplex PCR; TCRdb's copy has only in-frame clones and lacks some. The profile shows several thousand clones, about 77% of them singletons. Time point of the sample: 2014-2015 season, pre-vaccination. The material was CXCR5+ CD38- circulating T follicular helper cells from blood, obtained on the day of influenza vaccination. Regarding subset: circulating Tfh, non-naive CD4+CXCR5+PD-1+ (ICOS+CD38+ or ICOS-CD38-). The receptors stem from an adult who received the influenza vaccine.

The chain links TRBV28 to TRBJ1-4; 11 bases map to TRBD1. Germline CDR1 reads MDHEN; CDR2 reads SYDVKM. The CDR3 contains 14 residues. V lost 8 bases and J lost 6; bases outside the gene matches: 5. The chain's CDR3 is CASLPGQGDEKLFF. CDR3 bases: TGTGCCAGCCTTCCGGGACAGGGGGATGAAAAACTGTTTTTT.

The CDR3 loop is CASSQDPSGRPTGELFF. CDR3 nucleotide sequence: TGTGCCAGCAGCCAAGATCCGAGCGGGAGACCCACCGGGGAGCTGTTTTTT. The rearrangement uses TRBV4-2 and TRBJ2-2; 8 bases line up with TRBD2. V lost 0 bases and J lost 4; bases outside the gene matches: 7. The CDR3 sequence is 17 residues long. Germline CDR1 is LGHNA and CDR2 is YNFKEQ.

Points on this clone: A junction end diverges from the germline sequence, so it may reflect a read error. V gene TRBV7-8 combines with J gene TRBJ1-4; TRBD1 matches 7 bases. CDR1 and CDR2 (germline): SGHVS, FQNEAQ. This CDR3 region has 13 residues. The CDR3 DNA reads TGTGCTAGCAGGGACAGAGATAATGAAAAACTGTTTTTT. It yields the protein CASRDRDNEKLFF. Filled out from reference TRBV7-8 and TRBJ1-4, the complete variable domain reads GAGVSQSPRYKVAKRGQDVALRCDPISGHVSLFWYQQALGQGPEFLTYFQNEAQLDKSGLPSDRFFAERPEGSVSTLKIQRTQQEDSAVYLCASRDRDNEKLFFGSGTQLSVL.

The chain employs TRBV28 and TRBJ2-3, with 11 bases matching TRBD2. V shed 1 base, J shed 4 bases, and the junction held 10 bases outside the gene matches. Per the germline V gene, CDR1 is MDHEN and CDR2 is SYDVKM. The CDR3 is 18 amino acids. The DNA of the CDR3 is TGTGCCAGCAGTTTATTGGTAGCGGGAGGGCCGGCTTCAGATACGCAGTATTTT. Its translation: CASSLLVAGGPASDTQYF.

In DNA, the CDR3 is TGCGCCAGCAGCCAATCGCGGACAGGAATGAACACCGGGGAGCTGTTTTTT. It yields the protein CASSQSRTGMNTGELFF. The J gene is TRBJ2-2, the V gene TRBV4-3; 7 bases map to TRBD1. The V and J ends lost 2 bases and 1 base, in that order; junction bases with no gene match: 7. CDR3 length: 17 amino acids. From germline, CDR1 is LGHNA and CDR2 YSLEER.

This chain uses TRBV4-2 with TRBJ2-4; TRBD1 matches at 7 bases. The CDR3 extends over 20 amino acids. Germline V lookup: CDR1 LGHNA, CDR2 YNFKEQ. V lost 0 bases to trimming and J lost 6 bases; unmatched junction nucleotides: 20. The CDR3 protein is CASSQDPESAPGRQGNIQYF. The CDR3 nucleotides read TGTGCCAGCAGCCAAGATCCCGAGTCTGCCCCGGGGAGACAGGGAAACATTCAGTACTTC.

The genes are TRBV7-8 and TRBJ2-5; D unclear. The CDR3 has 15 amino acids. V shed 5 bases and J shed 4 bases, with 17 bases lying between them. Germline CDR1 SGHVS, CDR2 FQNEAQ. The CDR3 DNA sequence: TGTGCCAGCAGCCCCCCCGACTCGGCAAGAGAGACCCAGTACTTC. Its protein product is CASSPPDSARETQYF.

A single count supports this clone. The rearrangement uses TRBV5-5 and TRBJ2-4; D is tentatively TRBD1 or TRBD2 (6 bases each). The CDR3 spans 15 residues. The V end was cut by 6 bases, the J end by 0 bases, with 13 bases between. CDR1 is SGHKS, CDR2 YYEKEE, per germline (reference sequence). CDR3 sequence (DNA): TGTGCCAGCACCTCGGGGGCGCGAGCCAAAAACATTCAGTACTTC. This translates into CASTSGARAKNIQYF.

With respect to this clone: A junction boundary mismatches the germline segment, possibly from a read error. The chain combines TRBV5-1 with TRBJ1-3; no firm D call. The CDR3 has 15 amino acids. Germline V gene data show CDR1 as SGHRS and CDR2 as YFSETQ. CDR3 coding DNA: TGCGCCAGCACCTTGGAGACGGGAGCTGGAAACACCATATATTTT. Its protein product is CASTLETGAGNTIYF.

The CDR3 region has the DNA TGCGCCAGCGAACCCGCCCCTTCGGGAACTTCCTACGAGCAGTACTTC. Its protein is CASEPAPSGTSYEQYF. The chain joins TRBV5-1 to TRBJ2-7, with a tentative D call TRBD2 (5 bases). The V gene's germline CDR1 is SGHRS and CDR2 YFSETQ. V lost 7 bases and J 1 base, leaving 21 bases between the germline ends. This CDR3 has 16 residues.

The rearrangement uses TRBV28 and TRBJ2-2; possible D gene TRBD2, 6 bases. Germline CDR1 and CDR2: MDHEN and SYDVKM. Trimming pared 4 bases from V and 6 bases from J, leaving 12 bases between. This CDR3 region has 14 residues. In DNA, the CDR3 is TGTGCCAGCAGTTCATACCGGGAGCCCGGGGAGCTGTTTTTT. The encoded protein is CASSSYREPGELFF.

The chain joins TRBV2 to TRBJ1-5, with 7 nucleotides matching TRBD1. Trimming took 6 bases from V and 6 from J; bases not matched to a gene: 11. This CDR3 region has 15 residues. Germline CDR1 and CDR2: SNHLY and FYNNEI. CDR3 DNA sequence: TGTGCCAGCAGCCCGACGGGCAGGGGGGGTCAGCCCCAGCATTTT. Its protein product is CASSPTGRGGQPQHF.

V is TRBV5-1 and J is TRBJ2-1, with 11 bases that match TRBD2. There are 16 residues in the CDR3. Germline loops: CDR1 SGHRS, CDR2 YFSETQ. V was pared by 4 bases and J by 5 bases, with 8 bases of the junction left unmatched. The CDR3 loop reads CASSGGGTSGNNEQFF. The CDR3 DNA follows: TGCGCCAGCAGCGGTGGGGGGACTAGCGGAAACAATGAGCAGTTCTTC.

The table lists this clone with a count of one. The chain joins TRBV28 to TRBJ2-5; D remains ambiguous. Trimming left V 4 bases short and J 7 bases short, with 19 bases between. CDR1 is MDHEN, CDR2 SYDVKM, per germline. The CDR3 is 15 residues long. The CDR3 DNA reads TGTGCCAGCAGTTCCCCCAACTTGCGGTTCGGGACCCAGTACTTC. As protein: CASSSPNLRFGTQYF. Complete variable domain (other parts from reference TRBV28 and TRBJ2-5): DVKVTQSSRYLVKRTGEKVFLECVQDMDHENMFWYRQDPGLGLRLIYFSYDVKMKEKGDIPEGYSVSREKKERFSLILESASTNQTSMYLCASSSPNLRFGTQYFGPGTRLLVL.

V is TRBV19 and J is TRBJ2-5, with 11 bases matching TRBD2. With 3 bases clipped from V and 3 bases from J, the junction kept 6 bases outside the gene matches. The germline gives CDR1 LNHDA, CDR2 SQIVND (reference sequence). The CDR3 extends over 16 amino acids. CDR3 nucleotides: TGTGCCAGTAGTATGTCTAGCGGGAGGATGGAAGAGACCCAGTACTTC. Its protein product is CASSMSSGRMEETQYF.

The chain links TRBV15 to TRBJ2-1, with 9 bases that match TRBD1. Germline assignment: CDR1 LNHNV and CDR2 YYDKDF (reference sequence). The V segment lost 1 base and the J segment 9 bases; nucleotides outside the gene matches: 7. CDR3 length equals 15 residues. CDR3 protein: CATSRVATGGFEQFF. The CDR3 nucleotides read TGTGCCACCAGCAGAGTTGCAACAGGGGGCTTTGAGCAGTTCTTC.

The CDR3 loop reads CASSVGDRRAETQYF. CDR3 DNA: TGTGCCAGCAGCGTAGGGGACAGGCGGGCAGAGACCCAGTACTTC. V and J are TRBV9 and TRBJ2-5, with TRBD1 matching 8 bases. Trimming at V came to 0 bases and at J to 4 bases, leaving 5 bases not matched to a gene. The germline CDR1 and CDR2 sequences are SGDLS and YYNGEE. The CDR3 has 15 amino acids.

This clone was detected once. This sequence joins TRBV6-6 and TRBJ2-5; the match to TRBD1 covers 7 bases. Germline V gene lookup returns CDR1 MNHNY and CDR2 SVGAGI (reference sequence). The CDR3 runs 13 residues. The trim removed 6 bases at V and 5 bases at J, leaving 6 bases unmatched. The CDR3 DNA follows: TGTGCCAGCAGGAAGACAGGGCTCGAGACCCAGTACTTC. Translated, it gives CASRKTGLETQYF.

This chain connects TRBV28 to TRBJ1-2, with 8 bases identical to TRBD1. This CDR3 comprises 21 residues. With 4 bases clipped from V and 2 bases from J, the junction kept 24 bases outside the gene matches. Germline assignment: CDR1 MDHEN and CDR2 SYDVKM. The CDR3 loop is CASSSHLNNFRGLLRNYGYTF. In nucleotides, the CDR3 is TGTGCCAGCAGTTCCCACCTTAACAACTTCAGGGGGCTACTTAGGAACTATGGCTACACCTTC.

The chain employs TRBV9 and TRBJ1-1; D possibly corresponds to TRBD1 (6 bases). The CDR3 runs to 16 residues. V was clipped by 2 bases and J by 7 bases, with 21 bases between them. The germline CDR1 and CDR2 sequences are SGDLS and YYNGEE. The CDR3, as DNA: TGTGCCAGCAGCGTTTCTCCGGGGGCCGGGCAAAGTGAAGCTTTCTTT. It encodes CASSVSPGAGQSEAFF.

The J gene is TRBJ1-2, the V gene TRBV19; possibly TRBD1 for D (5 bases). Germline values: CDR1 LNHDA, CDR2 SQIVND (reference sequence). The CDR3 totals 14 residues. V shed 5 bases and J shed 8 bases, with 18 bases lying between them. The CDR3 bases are TGTGCCAGTAGTCCCGGAGGGGACGGAGGGGGCTACACCTTC. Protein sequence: CASSPGGDGGGYTF.

In nucleotides, the CDR3 is TGTGCCAGCAGCCCTATTAACTATGGCTACACCTTC. It codes for CASSPINYGYTF. The chain carries TRBV7-8 and TRBJ1-2; D unresolved. Germline V lookup: CDR1 SGHVS, CDR2 FQNEAQ. This CDR3 is 12 amino acids long. Between the trimmed V and J ends, which lost 5 bases and 1 base, there was a span of 5 bases.

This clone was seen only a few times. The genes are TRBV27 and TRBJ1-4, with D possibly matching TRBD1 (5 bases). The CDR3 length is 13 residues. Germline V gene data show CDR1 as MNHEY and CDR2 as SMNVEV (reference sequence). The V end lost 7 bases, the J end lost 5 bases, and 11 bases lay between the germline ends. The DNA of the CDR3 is TGTGCCAGCATGGGGACGGGGAATGAAAAACTGTTTTTT. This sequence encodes CASMGTGNEKLFF.

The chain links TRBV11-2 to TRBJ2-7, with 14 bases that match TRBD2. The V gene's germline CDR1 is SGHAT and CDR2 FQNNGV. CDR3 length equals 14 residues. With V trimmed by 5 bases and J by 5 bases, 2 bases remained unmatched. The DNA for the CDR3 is TGTGCCAGCAGCATGGGACTAGCGGGAGACGAGCAGTACTTC. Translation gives CASSMGLAGDEQYF. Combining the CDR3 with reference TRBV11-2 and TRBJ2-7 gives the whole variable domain EAGVAQSPRYKIIEKRQSVAFWCNPISGHATLYWYQQILGQGPKLLIQFQNNGVVDDSQLPKDRFSAERLKGVDSTLKIQPAKLEDSAVYLCASSMGLAGDEQYFGPGTRLTVT.

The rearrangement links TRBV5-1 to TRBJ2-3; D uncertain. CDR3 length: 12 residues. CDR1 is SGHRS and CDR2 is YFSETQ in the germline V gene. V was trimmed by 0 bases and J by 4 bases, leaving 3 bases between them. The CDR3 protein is CASSLEADTQYF. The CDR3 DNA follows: TGCGCCAGCAGCTTGGAGGCAGATACGCAGTATTTT.

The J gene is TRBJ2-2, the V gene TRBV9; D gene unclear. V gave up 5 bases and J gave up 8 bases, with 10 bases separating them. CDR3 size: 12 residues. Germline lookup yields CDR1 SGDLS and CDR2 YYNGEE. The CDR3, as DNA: TGTGCCAGCAGTGCCGGCGTAGGGGAGCTGTTTTTT. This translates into CASSAGVGELFF.

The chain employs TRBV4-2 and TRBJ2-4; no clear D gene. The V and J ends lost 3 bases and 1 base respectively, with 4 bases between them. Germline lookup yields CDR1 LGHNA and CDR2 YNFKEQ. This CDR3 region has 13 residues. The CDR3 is CASSQAAKNIQYF. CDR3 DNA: TGTGCCAGCAGCCAGGCGGCCAAAAACATTCAGTACTTC.

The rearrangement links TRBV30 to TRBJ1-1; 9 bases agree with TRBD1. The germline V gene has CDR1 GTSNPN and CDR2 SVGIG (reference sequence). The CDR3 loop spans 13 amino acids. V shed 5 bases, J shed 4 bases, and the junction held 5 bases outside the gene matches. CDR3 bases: TGTGCCTGGGTAAAGGACAGGGGCACTGAAGCTTTCTTT. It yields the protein CAWVKDRGTEAFF.

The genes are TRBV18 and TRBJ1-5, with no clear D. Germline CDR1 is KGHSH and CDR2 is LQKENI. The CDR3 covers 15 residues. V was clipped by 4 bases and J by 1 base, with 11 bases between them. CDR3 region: CASSLQDGSNQPQHF. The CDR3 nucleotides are TGTGCCAGCTCACTGCAGGACGGGAGCAATCAGCCCCAGCATTTT.

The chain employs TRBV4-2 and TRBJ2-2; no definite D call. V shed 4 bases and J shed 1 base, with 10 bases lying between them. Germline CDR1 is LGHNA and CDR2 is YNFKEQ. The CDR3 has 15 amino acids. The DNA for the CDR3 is TGTGCCAGCAGCCGACCTACACGGAACACCGGGGAGCTGTTTTTT. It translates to CASSRPTRNTGELFF.

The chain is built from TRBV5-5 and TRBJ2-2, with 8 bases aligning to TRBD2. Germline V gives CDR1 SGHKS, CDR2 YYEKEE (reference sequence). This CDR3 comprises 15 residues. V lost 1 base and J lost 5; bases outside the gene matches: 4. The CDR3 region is CASSLQLAVTGELFF. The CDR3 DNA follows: TGTGCCAGCAGCTTGCAACTAGCGGTTACCGGGGAGCTGTTTTTT. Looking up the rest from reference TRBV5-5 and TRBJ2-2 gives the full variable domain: DAGVTQSPTHLIKTRGQQVTLRCSPISGHKSVSWYQQVLGQGPQFIFQYYEKEERGRGNFPDRFSARQFPNYSSELNVNALLLGDSALYLCASSLQLAVTGELFFGEGSRLTVL.

The CDR3 region is CASSPRSGATYEQYF. The CDR3 coding sequence is TGTGCCAGCAGCCCCCGGTCAGGGGCCACCTACGAGCAGTACTTC. V and J are TRBV9 and TRBJ2-7; possibly TRBD1 for D (6 bases). Germline CDR1 and CDR2: SGDLS and YYNGEE. The CDR3 covers 15 residues. V shed 4 bases and J shed 2 bases, with 16 bases lying between them.